One sample yielded the 27 T cell receptor beta chains listed below, sequenced in a study of blood T cells in healthy people across ages. For the second PCR, which ran for about 6 to 11 cycles, a sample-barcoded 5' primer and a J-beta primer mix were used. In TCRdb, the 5' RACE reads were re-called with MiXCR into one record per CDR3 protein. The sample includes around 850,000 distinct CDR3 sequences, roughly 35% of them seen just once. The sample comprised blood. Every receptor here comes from a man between 18 and 29 years old in good health.

This clonotype has only a few counts. The CDR3 DNA reads as TGCAGTGCTAGAGGGTGGGGGTCCGGTTCACCCCTCCACTTT. As protein: CSARGWGSGSPLHF. V is TRBV20-1 and J is TRBJ1-6, with TRBD1 as a possible D gene (5 bases). There are 14 residues in the CDR3. CDR1 is DFQATT and CDR2 is SNEGSKA in the germline V gene (reference sequence). V lost 1 base and J 9 bases, leaving 13 bases between the germline ends.

This chain joins TRBV27 and TRBJ2-2; unclear D gene. Looked up from germline, CDR1 is MNHEY and CDR2 is SMNVEV (reference sequence). The V end was cut by 8 bases, the J end by 3 bases, with 13 bases between. The CDR3 covers 14 residues. The CDR3 coding sequence is TGTGCCAGCCGGTTGGGTGAGGACACCGGGGAGCTGTTTTTT. The encoded protein is CASRLGEDTGELFF.

This chain connects TRBV15 to TRBJ1-4, with no clear D. The CDR3 has 17 amino acids. The germline V gene encodes CDR1 LNHNV and CDR2 YYDKDF (reference sequence). Trimming shortened V by 3 bases and J by 0 bases, and 14 bases separated the two germline ends. The CDR3 sequence: CATSRSFDPATNEKLFF. As DNA, the CDR3 is TGTGCCACCAGCAGGAGCTTCGATCCAGCAACTAATGAAAAACTGTTTTTT.

The chain joins TRBV27 to TRBJ2-5, with TRBD1 matching 8 bases. CDR3 size: 13 residues. The V gene end was trimmed by 5 bases and the J gene end by 5 bases; junction bases not matched to a gene: 4. Germline assignment: CDR1 MNHEY and CDR2 SMNVEV (reference sequence). The CDR3 region has the DNA TGTGCCAGCAGTCCCTGGACAGGGGAGACCCAGTACTTC. As protein: CASSPWTGETQYF.

This clonotype has just a few counts. The gene calls are TRBV14 and TRBJ1-1; D is undetermined. V gave up 4 bases and J gave up 5 bases, with 14 bases separating them. There are 14 residues in the CDR3. Per germline, CDR1 SGHDN and CDR2 FVKESK. CDR3 residues: CASSPIWLGTEAFF. As DNA, the CDR3 is TGTGCCAGCAGCCCCATTTGGTTGGGAACTGAAGCTTTCTTT.

The chain has TRBV9 and TRBJ2-7; D perhaps matches TRBD2 (8 bases). Germline V lookup: CDR1 SGDLS, CDR2 YYNGEE. The CDR3 runs 15 residues. Trimming stripped 4 bases from V and 2 bases from J, with 16 bases between. DNA for the CDR3: TGTGCCAGCAGCACGGTAGCGGGGACAGCCTACGAGCAGTACTTC. It yields the protein CASSTVAGTAYEQYF.

This clonotype showed up many times. The chain recombines TRBV12-3 or TRBV12-4 with TRBJ1-5; D unresolved. This CDR3 spans 11 amino acids. The V and J ends lost 9 bases and 6 bases respectively, with 9 bases between them. In DNA form, the CDR3 reads TGTGCCAGTGCTTGGGGTCAGCCCCAGCATTTT. Translated, it gives CASAWGQPQHF.

V gene TRBV6-5 combines with J gene TRBJ2-5, with D possibly TRBD1 on 5 matching bases. The CDR3 contains 15 residues. The V gene lost 0 bases and the J gene lost 1 base, with 9 bases spanning the gap. Germline CDR1 and CDR2: MNHEY and SVGAGI. The CDR3 DNA follows: TGTGCCAGCAGTTACTCGCTGGACACCCAAGAGACCCAGTACTTC. It yields the protein CASSYSLDTQETQYF.

The CDR3: CASSSSAGNTEAFF. CDR3 coding DNA: TGTGCCAGCAGTTCCTCCGCCGGGAACACTGAAGCTTTCTTT. J is TRBJ1-1 and V is TRBV27; D gene unclear. The CDR3 has 14 residues. Germline lookup yields CDR1 MNHEY and CDR2 SMNVEV (reference sequence). The V end was cut by 4 bases, the J end by 1 base, with 10 bases between.

The chain couples TRBV30 to TRBJ2-1; D could derive from TRBD1 or TRBD2 (6 bases each). Trimming shortened V by 4 bases and J by 9 bases, and 16 bases separated the two germline ends. The CDR3 contains 13 residues. The germline gives CDR1 GTSNPN, CDR2 SVGIG (reference sequence). The CDR3 loop reads CAWIGGTTGEQFF. The CDR3, as DNA: TGTGCCTGGATTGGGGGGACAACGGGTGAGCAGTTCTTC.

CDR3 amino acids: CASSTRPNSYNEQFF. CDR3 DNA: TGTGCCAGTAGTACTCGACCGAATTCCTACAATGAGCAGTTCTTC. The chain recombines TRBV19 with TRBJ2-1; D not resolved. The CDR3 contains 15 residues. Germline V gives CDR1 LNHDA, CDR2 SQIVND (reference sequence). V lost 4 bases to trimming and J lost 1 base, with 11 bases between them.

This clonotype was seen only a few times. The chain couples TRBV7-2 to TRBJ2-7; D is ambiguous. Germline V CDR1 and CDR2: SGHTA, FQGNSA. Trimming took 5 bases from V and 7 from J, leaving 9 bases between them. CDR3 length equals 11 residues. The CDR3: CASSRLREQYF. The CDR3, as DNA: TGTGCCAGCAGCCGGTTGCGGGAGCAGTACTTC.

With respect to this clonotype: This may be a read error: a much more frequent sequence differs by one nucleotide. This chain uses TRBV7-2 with TRBJ2-3; 8 bases map to TRBD2. Trimming removed 5 bases from V and 11 bases from J; junction bases left unmatched: 12. In germline, CDR1 is SGHTA, CDR2 FQGNSA. The CDR3 runs to 14 residues. The CDR3 reads CASSIESGGGKQYF. DNA for the CDR3: TGTGCCAGCAGCATAGAATCCGGGGGGGGAAAGCAGTATTTT.

This chain joins TRBV20-1 and TRBJ1-2; no reliable D call. The CDR3 runs to 12 residues. V was trimmed by 2 bases and J by 2 bases, leaving 6 bases between them. Germline lookup yields CDR1 DFQATT and CDR2 SNEGSKA (reference sequence). CDR3 region: CSARTRNYGYTF. The CDR3 DNA reads as TGCAGTGCTAGAACCAGGAACTATGGCTACACCTTC.

Note on this clonotype: The missing conserved phenylalanine or tryptophan at the end of this CDR3 makes a read error likely. V gene TRBV4-1 combines with J gene TRBJ1-2; 7 bases align to TRBD1. The germline CDR1 and CDR2 sequences are MGHRA and YSYEKL. This CDR3 region has 16 residues. V shed 3 bases and J 4 bases; nucleotides not matched to a gene: 11. CDR3 DNA sequence: TGCGCCAGCAGCCATCTCGTGAGGCAGGGGGGCTATGGCTACACCTTG. It specifies CASSHLVRQGGYGYTL.

The rearrangement uses TRBV12-3 or TRBV12-4 and TRBJ2-3; 7 positions agree with TRBD2. The V segment lost 5 bases and the J segment 0 bases; nucleotides outside the gene matches: 8. This CDR3 has 16 residues. The CDR3 region has the DNA TGTGCCAGCAGTCCTCCTAGCGGTTCGAGCACAGATACGCAGTATTTT. Residues: CASSPPSGSSTDTQYF.

With respect to this clonotype: One end of the junction does not line up with germline, which may come from a read error. The V call is TRBV15, the J call TRBJ1-1; possible D gene TRBD1, 5 bases. The CDR3 length is 12 residues. Germline V gene sequence: CDR1 LNHNV, CDR2 YYDKDF (reference sequence). The CDR3 nucleotides read TGTGCCGCCAGCTTACGGGGACGTGAAGCTTTCTTT. Encoded protein: CAASLRGREAFF. Drawing the rest from reference TRBV15 and TRBJ1-1, the complete variable domain is DAMVIQNPRYQVTQFGKPVTLSCSQTLNHNVMYWYQQKSSQAPKLLFHYYDKDFNNEADTPDNFQSRRPNTSFCFLDIRSPGLGDTAMYLCAASLRGREAFFGQGTRLTVV.

Points on this clonotype: A much larger clone lies a single base off, so this may be a read error. V and J are TRBV7-2 and TRBJ2-3, with 8 bases identical to TRBD2. The CDR3 spans 16 residues. Trimming took 5 bases from V and 4 from J; bases not matched to a gene: 11. CDR1 is SGHTA, CDR2 FQGNSA, per germline. CDR3 DNA sequence: TGTGCCAGCAGCCCACAGCGGGGGTGCGTGTCAGATACGCAGTATTTT. Protein product: CASSPQRGCVSDTQYF.

A remark on this clonotype: Being one base from a much bigger clone, this may be a read error. This sequence joins TRBV6-2 or TRBV6-3 and TRBJ2-4, with D unclear. The end of the DNA fits TRBJ2-5 better, so the J call may be wrong. Germline V gene sequence: CDR1 MNHEY, CDR2 SVGEGT. The length of the CDR3 is 12 residues. The DNA of the CDR3 is TGTGTCAGCAGTTACGGACGAGAGACCCAGTACTTC. Residues: CVSSYGRETQYF.

A few counts support this clonotype. V usage is TRBV12-3 or TRBV12-4 and J usage is TRBJ1-1, with TRBD1 matching over 9 bases. The CDR3 covers 14 residues. V shed 5 bases and J 5 bases; nucleotides not matched to a gene: 6. The chain's CDR3 is CASSPTGGLTEAFF. CDR3 bases: TGTGCCAGCAGTCCGACAGGGGGTCTGACTGAAGCTTTCTTT.

CDR3 nucleotides: TGTGCCAGCAGCCCTTGGACAGGGACAGGGGAAAAACTGTTTTTT. Translated, it gives CASSPWTGTGEKLFF. The chain joins TRBV7-2 to TRBJ1-4, with 9 nucleotides matching TRBD1. In germline, CDR1 is SGHTA, CDR2 FQGNSA. V dropped 5 bases and J dropped 8; count of bases not matched to a gene: 9. This CDR3 has 15 amino acids. Variable domain in full (rest from reference TRBV7-2 and TRBJ1-4): GAGVSQSPSNKVTEKGKDVELRCDPISGHTALYWYRQSLGQGLEFLIYFQGNSAPDKSGLPSDRFSAERTGGSVSTLTIQRTQQEDSAVYLCASSPWTGTGEKLFFGSGTQLSVL.

This chain connects TRBV7-2 to TRBJ1-6; perhaps TRBD1 as D (6 bases). The CDR3 length is 15 residues. Germline V gene sequence: CDR1 SGHTA, CDR2 FQGNSA. With 5 bases removed from V and 9 bases from J, the gap between germline ends came to 17 bases. In nucleotides, the CDR3 is TGTGCCAGCAGCCGTGGGACAACCCTTAGTTCACCCCTCCACTTT. Its protein is CASSRGTTLSSPLHF.

This clonotype was observed many times. A much larger clone lies a single base off, so this may be a read error. The chain combines TRBV20-1 with TRBJ2-1; 7 nucleotides agree with TRBD2. Germline assignment: CDR1 DFQATT and CDR2 SNEGSKA (reference sequence). The CDR3 is 15 amino acids. The junction had 11 bases not matched to a gene; V was cut back by 3 bases and J by 6 bases. The CDR3 coding sequence is TGCAGTGCTAGGGAGCGACGAGCGGGGACCAATGAGCAGTTCTTC. Protein product: CSARERRAGTNEQFF.

The chain is built from TRBV7-2 and TRBJ2-5; D unclear. With 4 bases removed from V and 5 bases from J, the gap between germline ends came to 20 bases. Germline V lookup: CDR1 SGHTA, CDR2 FQGNSA. This CDR3 comprises 16 residues. DNA for the CDR3: TGTGCCAGCAGCTCAAACCGGGCCTCTGGAGAGGAGACCCAGTACTTC. Amino acid sequence: CASSSNRASGEETQYF.

V and J are TRBV12-3 or TRBV12-4 and TRBJ2-2, with 10 nucleotides matching TRBD2. The CDR3 totals 17 residues. The junction had 11 bases not matched to a gene; V was cut back by 5 bases and J by 5 bases. CDR3 sequence: CASSPTSGVRRTGELFF. CDR3 DNA: TGTGCCAGCAGTCCCACTAGCGGGGTGAGACGTACCGGGGAGCTGTTTTTT.

The chain carries TRBV15 and TRBJ2-3; D is unresolved. This CDR3 is 14 amino acids long. The germline V gene encodes CDR1 LNHNV and CDR2 YYDKDF (reference sequence). The V and J ends lost 4 bases and 0 bases respectively, with 8 bases between them. The CDR3 region has the DNA TGTGCCACCAGCACTGGCGGCAGCACAGATACGCAGTATTTT. Translated: CATSTGGSTDTQYF.

This clonotype was detected many times. This chain joins TRBV18 and TRBJ2-4, with D possibly TRBD1 on 6 matching bases. This CDR3 is 14 amino acids long. Deletions cut 3 bases from V and 9 bases from J, with 15 bases between. The germline V gene encodes CDR1 KGHSH and CDR2 LQKENI. CDR3 protein: CASSPPGQSSIQYF. The CDR3 DNA sequence: TGTGCCAGCTCACCCCCTGGACAGAGCAGCATTCAGTACTTC.